This entry is about one T cell receptor (beta chain). Its cognate antigen is unknown. This sample stems from a study of shared clonotypes between healthy human individuals. TCRdb's copy holds only in-frame clones and misses some; the assay was immunoSEQ multiplex PCR. The top ten clones hold 0.3% to 0.4% of a sample with millions of clones, approximately 95% of them seen once. Both subsets, CD45RA+ naive and CD45RA-negative memory, were split from the CD4+ cells. Study results and limitations: Generally, estimated richness proved larger in naive subsets than it did in memory subsets.

The CDR3 contains 14 residues. V shed 5 bases, J shed 4 bases, and the junction held 7 bases outside the gene matches. Germline V gene sequence: CDR1 SEHNR, CDR2 FQNEAQ (reference sequence). Sequencing was performed on naive CD4+ T cells from PBMCs. Sample subset: CD45RA+ positively selected. This clonotype was obtained from a man aged 18 to 30 in good health. Some clones in this sample may be carry-over from other donors' samples. This sequence joins TRBV7-9 and TRBJ1-2; 7 nucleotides line up with TRBD1. This chain's CDR3 is CASSLDRVFYGYTF. The DNA of the CDR3 is TGTGCCAGCAGCCTAGACAGGGTGTTCTATGGCTACACCTTC.